The source of this T cell receptor (beta chain) is a study of T-cell reconstitution after alpha-beta-depleted transplantation in children. The authors prepared the TCRbeta library with unique molecular identifiers. TCRdb recomputed calls from the PCR reads with MiXCR, one row per CDR3 protein. The sample includes some 400,000 distinct CDR3 sequences, about a fifth of them seen just once. The CDR3 runs to 15 residues. The germline V gene encodes CDR1 MNHEY and CDR2 SMNVEV (reference sequence). Trimming took 4 bases from V and 2 from J; bases not matched to a gene: 4. The chain employs TRBV27 and TRBJ2-1, with 8 nucleotides matching TRBD1. Specimen: PBMCs from the stem cell graft donor, collected from the stem cell graft. This clonotype originated in a human donor who donated a stem cell graft to a child with acute myeloid leukemia. The CDR3 coding sequence is TGTGCCAGCAGTTCAGGGGGCCAGCCCTACAATGAGCAGTTCTTC. This encodes CASSSGGQPYNEQFF.